Following are 17 T cell receptor beta chains from one sample sequenced in a study of cytomegalovirus exposure and HLA in healthy donors. PCR was performed using 60 Vbeta and 13 Jbeta primers. Using immunoSEQ multiplex PCR, the repertoire was profiled, and TCRdb retains in-frame clones only, with some absent. The sample lists 220,000 or so clones, about 81% occurring once. The sample was PBMCs. All receptors come from a woman aged 35 to 49 in good health and CMV-seronegative.

This chain connects TRBV19 to TRBJ2-7, with D possibly TRBD2 on 6 matching bases. V was pared by 6 bases and J by 4 bases, with 28 bases between. The CDR3 covers 18 residues. Germline V gives CDR1 LNHDA, CDR2 SQIVND (reference sequence). As DNA, the CDR3 is TGTGCCAGTAGCAGCCCAGCGGGCCACCCTCTTCGATCTTACGAGCAGTACTTC. Its translation: CASSSPAGHPLRSYEQYF. Filled out from reference TRBV19 and TRBJ2-7, the complete variable domain reads DGGITQSPKYLFRKEGQNVTLSCEQNLNHDAMYWYRQDPGQGLRLIYYSQIVNDFQKGDIAEGYSVSREKKESFPLTVTSAQKNPTAFYLCASSSPAGHPLRSYEQYFGPGTRLTVT.

This clone appeared once. CDR3 in amino acids: CASSTPGQGKTEAFF. CDR3 DNA: TGTGCCAGCAGCACACCGGGACAGGGTAAGACTGAAGCTTTCTTT. The chain recombines TRBV7-9 with TRBJ1-1, with 9 positions matching TRBD1. Germline V gene lookup returns CDR1 SEHNR and CDR2 FQNEAQ (reference sequence). This CDR3 has 15 residues. V lost 5 bases, J lost 5 bases, and 9 bases stayed unmatched.

The gene calls are TRBV6-4 and TRBJ2-7; 7 nucleotides agree with TRBD1. After removal of 3 bases from V and 3 bases from J, the junction contained 5 bases not matched to a gene. This CDR3 has 14 amino acids. CDR1 is MRHNA and CDR2 is SNTAGT in the germline V gene. In DNA, the CDR3 is TGTGCCAGCAGTGAAGCCGCAGGGGGCTACGAGCAGTACTTC. Translation: CASSEAAGGYEQYF.

V usage is TRBV27 and J usage is TRBJ1-2; 9 bases line up with TRBD1. Trimming took 4 bases from V and 7 from J; bases not matched to a gene: 13. CDR1 and CDR2 from the germline V gene are MNHEY and SMNVEV (reference sequence). This CDR3 is built from 16 residues. The CDR3 loop reads CASSSPGQGRRGGYTF. CDR3 bases: TGTGCCAGCAGTTCTCCGGGACAGGGCCGTCGGGGTGGCTACACCTTC.

The chain is built from TRBV7-9 and TRBJ1-2; 7 nucleotides match TRBD1. The V and J ends lost 1 base and 2 bases, in that order; junction bases with no gene match: 4. This CDR3 spans 15 amino acids. CDR1 SEHNR and CDR2 FQNEAQ come from the germline V gene (reference sequence). The CDR3 nucleotides read TGTGCCAGCAGCTTAGGACAGGGTGGAAACTATGGCTACACCTTC. Translating gives CASSLGQGGNYGYTF.

V is TRBV29-1 and J is TRBJ2-1; a weak D match, TRBD2 (6 bases). The CDR3 consists of 14 residues. The germline gives CDR1 SQVTM, CDR2 ANQGSEA. The V and J ends lost 6 bases and 2 bases respectively, with 14 bases between them. CDR3: CSVSERAPYNEQFF. For the CDR3, the DNA is TGCAGCGTCTCGGAGCGGGCCCCCTACAATGAGCAGTTCTTC.

The chain is built from TRBV6-5 and TRBJ2-2, with TRBD2 as a possible D gene (6 bases). The V gene lost 4 bases and the J gene lost 5 bases, with 11 bases spanning the gap. Per germline, CDR1 MNHEY and CDR2 SVGAGI. This CDR3 is built from 14 residues. CDR3 nucleotide sequence: TGTGCCAGCAGTTGGGGGGAGAAGACCGGGGAGCTGTTTTTT. Translation gives CASSWGEKTGELFF.

This chain connects TRBV11-2 to TRBJ2-1, with 11 bases matching TRBD1. From germline, CDR1 is SGHAT and CDR2 FQNNGV. The CDR3 extends over 18 amino acids. V lost 3 bases to trimming and J lost 4 bases; unmatched junction nucleotides: 11. The chain's CDR3 is CASSFGTGGNGRYNEQFF. In nucleotides, the CDR3 is TGTGCCAGCAGCTTCGGGACAGGGGGAAACGGGAGGTACAATGAGCAGTTCTTC.

This clone was counted a single time. This chain links TRBV11-3 with TRBJ2-4; D not certain. The germline V gene encodes CDR1 SGHNT and CDR2 YENEEA. V was pared by 5 bases and J by 6 bases, with 8 bases between. CDR3 length: 12 residues. The CDR3 spells CASSNNTNIQYF. The CDR3 DNA sequence: TGTGCCAGCAGCAATAACACAAACATTCAGTACTTC.

The V and J genes are TRBV5-1 and TRBJ2-7; 8 bases line up with TRBD2. Germline values: CDR1 SGHRS, CDR2 YFSETQ. This CDR3 is 15 amino acids long. Losses at the gene ends were 4 bases for V and 2 bases for J; bases not matched to a gene: 8. In nucleotides, the CDR3 is TGCGCCAGCAGCCTACAGCGGGAGACTACCTACGAGCAGTACTTC. This codes for CASSLQRETTYEQYF.

The DNA for the CDR3 is TGTGCCAGCAGTTACTCTCGGGGGAACACTGAAGCTTTCTTT. Its translation: CASSYSRGNTEAFF. The chain has TRBV6-5 and TRBJ1-1; D gene unclear. Trimming removed 0 bases at V and 1 base at J, with 6 bases between. This CDR3 is built from 14 residues. In germline, CDR1 is MNHEY, CDR2 SVGAGI.

V gene TRBV2 combines with J gene TRBJ1-1, with a tentative D call TRBD1 (5 bases). The V gene lost 7 bases and the J gene lost 0 bases, with 12 bases spanning the gap. Germline loops: CDR1 SNHLY, CDR2 FYNNEI. The CDR3 length is 14 residues. The CDR3 sequence is CASKTGPLNTEAFF. The CDR3, as DNA: TGTGCCAGCAAAACAGGTCCCTTGAACACTGAAGCTTTCTTT.

This CDR3 is CASIAGFGPDTQYF. The CDR3 coding sequence is TGTGCCAGCATAGCAGGGTTTGGTCCAGATACGCAGTATTTT. This chain uses TRBV6-1 with TRBJ2-3; D is possibly TRBD1 (5 bases). In germline, CDR1 is MNHNS, CDR2 SASEGT. The V and J ends lost 7 bases and 4 bases respectively, with 15 bases between them. The CDR3 extends over 14 amino acids.

The genes are TRBV27 and TRBJ2-1; 15 nucleotides line up with TRBD2. Losses at the gene ends were 5 bases for V and 1 base for J; bases not matched to a gene: 9. The CDR3 runs 19 residues. Germline CDR1 reads MNHEY; CDR2 reads SMNVEV (reference sequence). The CDR3 nucleotides read TGTGCCAGCAGTGGGAGGACTAGCGGGAGGGCCATGTCCTACAATGAGCAGTTCTTC. This gives the protein CASSGRTSGRAMSYNEQFF.

This rearrangement joins TRBV29-1 to TRBJ1-5, with D possibly matching TRBD1 (6 bases). V gave up 5 bases and J gave up 3 bases, with 11 bases separating them. CDR1 and CDR2 from the germline V gene are SQVTM and ANQGSEA. The CDR3 is 13 residues long. The CDR3, as DNA: TGCAGCGTTCAGGACAGATTCAATCAGCCCCAGCATTTT. Its translation: CSVQDRFNQPQHF. Full variable domain (missing parts from reference TRBV29-1 and TRBJ1-5): SAVISQKPSRDICQRGTSLTIQCQVDSQVTMMFWYRQQPGQSLTLIATANQGSEATYESGFVIDKFPISRPNLTFSTLTVSNMSPEDSSIYLCSVQDRFNQPQHFGDGTRLSIL.

This chain uses TRBV6-6 with TRBJ2-7; D unresolved. Germline V CDR1 and CDR2: MNHNY, SVGAGI (reference sequence). This CDR3 has 14 residues. With 4 bases removed from V and 7 bases from J, the gap between germline ends came to 17 bases. CDR3 coding DNA: TGTGCCAGCAGTTTGTTCATAGGAGAAATGGAGCAGTACTTC. Its protein product is CASSLFIGEMEQYF.

This rearrangement joins TRBV28 to TRBJ2-1; D remains ambiguous. The CDR3 sequence is 11 residues long. V was clipped by 9 bases and J by 6 bases, with 9 bases between them. Germline V gives CDR1 MDHEN, CDR2 SYDVKM. The CDR3: CASFAGNEQFF. Written as DNA, the CDR3 is TGTGCCAGTTTCGCCGGCAATGAGCAGTTCTTC.